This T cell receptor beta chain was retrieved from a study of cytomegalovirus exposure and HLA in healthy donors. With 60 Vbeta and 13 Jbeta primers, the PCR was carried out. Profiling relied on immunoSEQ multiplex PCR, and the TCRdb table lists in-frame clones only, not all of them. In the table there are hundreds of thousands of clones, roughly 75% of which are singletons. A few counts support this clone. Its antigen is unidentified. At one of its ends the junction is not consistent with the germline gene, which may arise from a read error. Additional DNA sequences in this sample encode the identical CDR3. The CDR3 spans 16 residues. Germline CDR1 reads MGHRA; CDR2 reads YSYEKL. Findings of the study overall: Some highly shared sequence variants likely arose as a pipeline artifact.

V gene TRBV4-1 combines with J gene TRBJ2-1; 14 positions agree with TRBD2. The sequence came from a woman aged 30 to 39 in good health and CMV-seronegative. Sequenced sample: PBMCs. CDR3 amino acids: CASSAGLAGGPREQFF. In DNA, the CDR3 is TGTGCCAGCAGCGCTGGACTAGCGGGAGGTCCACGCGAGCAGTTCTTC.